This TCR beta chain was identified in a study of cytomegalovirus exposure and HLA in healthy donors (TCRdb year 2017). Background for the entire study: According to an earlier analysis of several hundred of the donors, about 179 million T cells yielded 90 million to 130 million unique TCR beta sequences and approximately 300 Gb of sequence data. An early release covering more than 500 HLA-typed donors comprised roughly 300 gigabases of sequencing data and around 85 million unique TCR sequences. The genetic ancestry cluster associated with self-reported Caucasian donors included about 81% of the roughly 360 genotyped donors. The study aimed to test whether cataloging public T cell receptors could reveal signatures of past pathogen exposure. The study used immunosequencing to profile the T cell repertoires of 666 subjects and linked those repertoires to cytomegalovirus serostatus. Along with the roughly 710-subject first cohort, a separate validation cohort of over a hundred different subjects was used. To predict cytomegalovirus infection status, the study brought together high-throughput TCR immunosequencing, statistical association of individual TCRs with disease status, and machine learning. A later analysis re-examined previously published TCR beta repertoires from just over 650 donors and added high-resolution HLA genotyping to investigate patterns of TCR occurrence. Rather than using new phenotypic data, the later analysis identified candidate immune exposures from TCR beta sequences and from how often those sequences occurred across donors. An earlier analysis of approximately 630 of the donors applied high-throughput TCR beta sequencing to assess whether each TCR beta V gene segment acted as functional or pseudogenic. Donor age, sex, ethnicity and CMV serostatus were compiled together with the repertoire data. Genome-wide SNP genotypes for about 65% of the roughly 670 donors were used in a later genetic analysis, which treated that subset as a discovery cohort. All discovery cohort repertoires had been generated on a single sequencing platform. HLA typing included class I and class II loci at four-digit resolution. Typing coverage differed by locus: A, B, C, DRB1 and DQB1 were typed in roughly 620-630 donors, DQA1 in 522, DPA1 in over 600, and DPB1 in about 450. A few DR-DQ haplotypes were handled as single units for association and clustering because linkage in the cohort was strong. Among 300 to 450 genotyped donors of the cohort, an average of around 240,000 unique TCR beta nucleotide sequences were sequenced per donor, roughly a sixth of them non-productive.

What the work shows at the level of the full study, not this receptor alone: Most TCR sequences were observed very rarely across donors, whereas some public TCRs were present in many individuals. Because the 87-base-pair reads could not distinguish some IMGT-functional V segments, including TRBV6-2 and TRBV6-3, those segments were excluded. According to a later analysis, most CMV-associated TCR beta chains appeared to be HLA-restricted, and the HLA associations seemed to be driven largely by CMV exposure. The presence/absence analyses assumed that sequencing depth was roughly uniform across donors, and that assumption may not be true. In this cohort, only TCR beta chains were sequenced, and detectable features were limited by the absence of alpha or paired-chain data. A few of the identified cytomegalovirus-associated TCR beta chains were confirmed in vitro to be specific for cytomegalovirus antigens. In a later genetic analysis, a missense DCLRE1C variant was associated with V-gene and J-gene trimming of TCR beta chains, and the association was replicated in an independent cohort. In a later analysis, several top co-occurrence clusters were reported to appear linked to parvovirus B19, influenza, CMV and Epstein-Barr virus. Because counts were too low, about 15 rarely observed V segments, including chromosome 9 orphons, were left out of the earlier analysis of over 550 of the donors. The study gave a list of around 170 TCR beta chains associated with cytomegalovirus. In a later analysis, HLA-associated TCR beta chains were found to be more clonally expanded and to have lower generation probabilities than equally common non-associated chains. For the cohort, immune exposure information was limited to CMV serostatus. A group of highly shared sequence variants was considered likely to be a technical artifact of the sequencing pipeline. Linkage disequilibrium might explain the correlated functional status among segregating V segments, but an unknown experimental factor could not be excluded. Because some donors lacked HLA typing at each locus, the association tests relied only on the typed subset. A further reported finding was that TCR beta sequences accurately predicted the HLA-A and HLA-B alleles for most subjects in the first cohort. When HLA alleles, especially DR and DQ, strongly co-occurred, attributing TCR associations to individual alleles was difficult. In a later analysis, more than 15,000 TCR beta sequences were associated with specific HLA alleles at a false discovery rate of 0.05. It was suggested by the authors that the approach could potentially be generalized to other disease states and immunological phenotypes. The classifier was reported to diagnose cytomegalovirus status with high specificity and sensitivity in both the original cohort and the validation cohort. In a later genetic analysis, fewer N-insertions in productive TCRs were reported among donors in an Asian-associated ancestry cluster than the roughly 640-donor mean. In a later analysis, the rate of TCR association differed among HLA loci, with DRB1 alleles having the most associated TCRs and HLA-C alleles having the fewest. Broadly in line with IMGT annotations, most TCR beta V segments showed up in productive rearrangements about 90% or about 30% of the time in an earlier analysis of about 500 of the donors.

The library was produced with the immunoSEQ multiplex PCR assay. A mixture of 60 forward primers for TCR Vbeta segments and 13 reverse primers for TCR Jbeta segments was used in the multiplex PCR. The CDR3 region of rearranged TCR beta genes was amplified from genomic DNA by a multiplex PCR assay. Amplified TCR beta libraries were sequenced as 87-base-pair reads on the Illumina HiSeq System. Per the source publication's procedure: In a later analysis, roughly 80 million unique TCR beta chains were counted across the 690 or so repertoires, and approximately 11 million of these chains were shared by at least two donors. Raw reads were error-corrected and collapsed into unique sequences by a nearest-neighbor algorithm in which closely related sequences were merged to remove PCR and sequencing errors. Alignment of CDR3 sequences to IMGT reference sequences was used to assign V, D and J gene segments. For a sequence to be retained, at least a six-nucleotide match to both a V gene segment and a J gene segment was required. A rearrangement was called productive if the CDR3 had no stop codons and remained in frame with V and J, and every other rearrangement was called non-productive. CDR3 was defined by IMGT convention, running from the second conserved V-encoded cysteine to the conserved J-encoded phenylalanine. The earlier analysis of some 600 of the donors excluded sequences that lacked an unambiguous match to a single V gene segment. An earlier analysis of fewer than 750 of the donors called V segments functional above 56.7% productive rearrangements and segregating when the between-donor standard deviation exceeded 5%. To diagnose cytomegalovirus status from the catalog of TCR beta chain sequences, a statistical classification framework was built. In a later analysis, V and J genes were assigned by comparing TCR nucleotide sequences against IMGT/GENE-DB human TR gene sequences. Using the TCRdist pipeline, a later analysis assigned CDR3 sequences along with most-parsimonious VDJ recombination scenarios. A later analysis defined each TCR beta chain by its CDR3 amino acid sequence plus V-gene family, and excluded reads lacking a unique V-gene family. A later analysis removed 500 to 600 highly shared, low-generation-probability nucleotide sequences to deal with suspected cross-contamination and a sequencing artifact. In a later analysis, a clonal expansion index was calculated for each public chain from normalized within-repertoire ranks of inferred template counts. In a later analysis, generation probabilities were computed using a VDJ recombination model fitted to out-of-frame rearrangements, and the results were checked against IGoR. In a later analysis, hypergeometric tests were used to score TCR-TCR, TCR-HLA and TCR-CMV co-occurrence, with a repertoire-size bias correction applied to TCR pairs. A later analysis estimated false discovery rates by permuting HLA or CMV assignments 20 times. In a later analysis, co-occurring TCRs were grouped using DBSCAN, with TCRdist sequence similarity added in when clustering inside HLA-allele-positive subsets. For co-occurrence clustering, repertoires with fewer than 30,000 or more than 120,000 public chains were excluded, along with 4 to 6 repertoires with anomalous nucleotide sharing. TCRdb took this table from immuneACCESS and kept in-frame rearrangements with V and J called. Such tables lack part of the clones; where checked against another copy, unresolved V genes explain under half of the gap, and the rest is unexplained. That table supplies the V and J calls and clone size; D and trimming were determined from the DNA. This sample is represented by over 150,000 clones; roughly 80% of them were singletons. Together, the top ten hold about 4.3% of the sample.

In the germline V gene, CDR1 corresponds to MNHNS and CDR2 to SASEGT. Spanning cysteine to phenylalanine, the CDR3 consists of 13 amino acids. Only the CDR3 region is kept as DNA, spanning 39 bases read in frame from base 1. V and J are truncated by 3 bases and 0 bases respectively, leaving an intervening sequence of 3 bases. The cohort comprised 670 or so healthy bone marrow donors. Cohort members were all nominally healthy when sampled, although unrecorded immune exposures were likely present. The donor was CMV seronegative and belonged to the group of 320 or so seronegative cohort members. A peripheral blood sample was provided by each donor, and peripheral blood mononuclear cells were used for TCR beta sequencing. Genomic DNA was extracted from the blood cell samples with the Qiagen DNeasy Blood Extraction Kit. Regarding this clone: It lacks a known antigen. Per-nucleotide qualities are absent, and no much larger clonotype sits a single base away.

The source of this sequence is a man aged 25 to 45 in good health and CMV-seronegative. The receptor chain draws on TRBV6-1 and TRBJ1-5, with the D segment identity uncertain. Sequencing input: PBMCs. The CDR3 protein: CASSEYSNQPQHF. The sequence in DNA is TGTGCCAGCAGTGAGTATAGCAATCAGCCCCAGCATTTT.